This paragraph covers one T cell receptor (beta chain) sequence. The antigen is undetermined. Treatment: some 20 received Ad26.COV2.S at low or high dose, single or two shots; 5 received placebo; per-sample allocation not given. It was on day 63 after the first vaccine or placebo injection that samples were taken. This Boston cohort included adults aged 18-55 years. CDR1 and CDR2 (germline): LNHDA, SQIVND (reference sequence). Trimming cost V 3 bases and J 4 bases, with 12 bases left between them. CDR3 size: 15 residues. Assay used: immunoSEQ multiplex PCR; TCRdb lists only in-frame clones, some missing. The data show fewer than 400,000 clones, around four fifths seen once. The record originates from a study of Ad26.COV2.S vaccination and SARS-CoV-2 variants. On the study more broadly: A participant enrolled in the COV1001 Ad26.COV2.S trial arm provided the sample. Intramuscularly, Ad26.COV2.S was given either once or twice, 56 days apart. General study findings and limits: Spike-specific TCR breadth ran higher among vaccine recipients than placebo recipients.

This clonotype was sampled from a person between 18 and 60 years old who received the Ad26.COV2.S COVID-19 vaccine or a placebo. V is TRBV19 and J is TRBJ2-2; D gene unclear. Sequencing was performed on peripheral blood, taken in a trial of Ad26.COV2.S vaccine versus placebo. The CDR3 DNA reads TGTGCCAGTAGTATTGTCGGGTTAACCACCGGGGAGCTGTTTTTT. Translation: CASSIVGLTTGELFF.